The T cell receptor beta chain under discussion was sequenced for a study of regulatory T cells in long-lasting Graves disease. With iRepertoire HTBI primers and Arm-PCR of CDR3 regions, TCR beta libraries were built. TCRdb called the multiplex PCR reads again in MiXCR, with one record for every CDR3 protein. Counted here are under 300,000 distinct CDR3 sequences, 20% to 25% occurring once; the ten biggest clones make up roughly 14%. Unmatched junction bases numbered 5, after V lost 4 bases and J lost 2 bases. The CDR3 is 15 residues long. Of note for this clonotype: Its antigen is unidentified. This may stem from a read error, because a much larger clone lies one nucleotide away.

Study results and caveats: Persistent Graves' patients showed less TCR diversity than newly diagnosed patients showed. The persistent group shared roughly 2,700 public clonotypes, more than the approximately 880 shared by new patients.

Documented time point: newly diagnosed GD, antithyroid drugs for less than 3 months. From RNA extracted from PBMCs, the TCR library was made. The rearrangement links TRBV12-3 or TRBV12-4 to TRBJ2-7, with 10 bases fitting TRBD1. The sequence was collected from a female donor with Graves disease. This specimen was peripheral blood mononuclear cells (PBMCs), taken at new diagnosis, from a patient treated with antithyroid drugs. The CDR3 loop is CASSSGTGEPYEQYF. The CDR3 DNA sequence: TGTGCCAGCAGTTCCGGGACAGGGGAACCCTACGAGCAGTACTTC.